What follows are 21 T cell receptor beta chains derived from one specimen sequenced in a study of blood T cells in healthy people across ages. Primed by a sample-barcoded 5' primer and a J-beta primer mix, a second PCR proceeded for 7 to 11 cycles. From the 5' RACE reads, TCRdb called clonotypes with MiXCR, one entry per CDR3 protein. Seen here are about 1.8 million distinct CDR3 sequences, around 50% observed once, and the top ten hold more than 2%. The specimen sequenced was blood. These receptors originate from a woman between 35 and 50 years old in good health.

The V call is TRBV28, the J call TRBJ2-2; no reliable D call. This CDR3 comprises 15 residues. Per germline, CDR1 MDHEN and CDR2 SYDVKM. V gave up 6 bases and J gave up 1 base, with 12 bases separating them. CDR3 bases: TGTGCCAGCAGGAAAGGGTCCGAGAACACCGGGGAGCTGTTTTTT. The encoded protein is CASRKGSENTGELFF.

This clonotype has just one count. This chain joins TRBV4-1 and TRBJ1-2, with TRBD1 matching over 9 bases. The CDR3 runs to 16 residues. The V and J ends lost 0 bases and 3 bases, in that order; junction bases with no gene match: 5. Germline CDR1 reads MGHRA; CDR2 reads YSYEKL. Here the CDR3 reads CASSQDGQGRDYGYTF. The CDR3 DNA follows: TGCGCCAGCAGCCAAGACGGACAGGGGCGGGACTATGGCTACACCTTC.

V is TRBV7-9 and J is TRBJ1-4, with 7 bases lining up with TRBD1. V lost 10 bases, J lost 0 bases, and 14 bases stayed unmatched. Per germline, CDR1 SEHNR and CDR2 FQNEAQ (reference sequence). This CDR3 spans 17 amino acids. The CDR3 spells CAKMNRGQDPTNEKLFF. DNA of the CDR3: TGTGCCAAAATGAACCGCGGACAGGACCCAACTAATGAAAAACTGTTTTTT.

This chain joins TRBV28 and TRBJ2-7, with D possibly TRBD1 on 5 matching bases. Germline V gene lookup returns CDR1 MDHEN and CDR2 SYDVKM. Trimming took off 5 bases at V and 3 bases at J, with 14 bases between the two ends. The CDR3 has 14 residues. CDR3 residues: CASSPYRTNYEQYF. The CDR3 coding sequence is TGTGCCAGCAGTCCATACCGGACAAACTACGAGCAGTACTTC.

This clonotype was counted only a few times. V and J are TRBV6-1 and TRBJ2-1; 8 nucleotides line up with TRBD1. Losses at the gene ends were 9 bases for V and 4 bases for J; bases not matched to a gene: 14. Germline V CDR1 and CDR2: MNHNS, SASEGT. The CDR3 is 16 amino acids. The CDR3 loop is CASSKDRGIWYNEQFF. The DNA of the CDR3 is TGTGCCAGTAGTAAAGACAGGGGAATTTGGTACAATGAGCAGTTCTTC.

This clonotype was seen a few times. This rearrangement joins TRBV6-5 to TRBJ2-6, with D uncertain. V gave up 8 bases and J gave up 4 bases, with 18 bases separating them. Germline V gives CDR1 MNHEY, CDR2 SVGAGI. This CDR3 has 16 amino acids. Here the CDR3 reads CASRPSWRGGANVLTF. CDR3 nucleotides: TGTGCCAGCCGACCTTCCTGGCGAGGAGGGGCCAACGTCCTGACTTTC.

Notes on this clonotype: Compared with germline, one end of the junction differs, possibly owing to a read error. V is TRBV5-6 and J is TRBJ2-7; 7 bases are a match to TRBD1. Germline V gene data show CDR1 as SGHDT and CDR2 as YYEEEE. The CDR3 sequence is 13 residues long. CDR3 amino acids: CAGSIGTAYEQYF. The CDR3 nucleotides read TGTGCCGGCAGCATAGGGACAGCCTACGAGCAGTACTTC. Full variable domain (outside the CDR3, taken from reference TRBV5-6 and TRBJ2-7): DAGVTQSPTHLIKTRGQQVTLRCSPKSGHDTVSWYQQALGQGPQFIFQYYEEEERQRGNFPDRFSGHQFPNYSSELNVNALLLGDSALYLCAGSIGTAYEQYFGPGTRLTVT.

This clonotype was seen a few times. Written as DNA, the CDR3 is TGTGCCAGCAGTGCCCGCGGAGCCAGCTCCTACAATGAGCAGTTCTTC. It codes for CASSARGASSYNEQFF. This rearrangement joins TRBV6-1 to TRBJ2-1; D unclear. CDR1 MNHNS and CDR2 SASEGT come from the germline V gene. CDR3 length: 16 residues. V was cut by 4 bases and J by 0 bases, with 13 bases left in between.

Remarks on this clonotype: This may stem from a read error, because a much larger clone lies one nucleotide away. The chain recombines TRBV12-3 or TRBV12-4 with TRBJ2-7, with 8 bases that match TRBD1. After removal of 5 bases from V and 5 bases from J, the junction contained 11 bases not matched to a gene. The CDR3 covers 15 residues. The DNA of the CDR3 is TGTGCCAGCAGTGCGGACAGGGCAATCCCCGACGAGCAGTACTTC. It yields the protein CASSADRAIPDEQYF.

The V gene is TRBV27, the J gene TRBJ1-6; TRBD1 aligns across 9 bases. The germline V gene has CDR1 MNHEY and CDR2 SMNVEV (reference sequence). CDR3 size: 16 residues. The V and J ends lost 5 bases and 7 bases, in that order; junction bases with no gene match: 9. In nucleotides, the CDR3 is TGTGCCAGCAGTCCCGTAAGGACAGGGGTGAATTCACCCCTCCACTTT. Amino acid sequence: CASSPVRTGVNSPLHF.

This clonotype was seen only a few times. V gene TRBV6-2 or TRBV6-3 combines with J gene TRBJ1-5; 8 nucleotides align to TRBD1. Germline CDR1 and CDR2: MNHEY and SVGEGT. J lost 6 bases, V lost 2 bases, and 9 bases had no gene match. The length of the CDR3 is 16 residues. CDR3: CASSYGPGTGLQPQHF. Written as DNA, the CDR3 is TGTGCCAGCAGTTACGGCCCCGGGACAGGCCTTCAGCCCCAGCATTTT.

This clonotype was counted a few times. The chain combines TRBV28 with TRBJ2-1; weak D call: TRBD2 (6 bases). This CDR3 is built from 16 residues. V lost 1 base and J 7 bases, leaving 17 bases between the germline ends. Germline V gene lookup returns CDR1 MDHEN and CDR2 SYDVKM. This CDR3 reads CASSLLGLASSNEQFF. The CDR3 nucleotides are TGTGCCAGCAGTTTATTGGGTCTAGCGAGTTCAAATGAGCAGTTCTTC.

The chain is built from TRBV2 and TRBJ2-3; 8 bases are a match to TRBD2. The CDR3 loop spans 16 amino acids. The ends lost 8 bases at V and 2 bases at J; junction bases unmatched: 12. CDR1 is SNHLY and CDR2 is FYNNEI in the germline V gene. The chain's CDR3 is CASPWERGFATDTQYF. CDR3 nucleotides: TGTGCCAGCCCCTGGGAGCGGGGGTTTGCCACAGATACGCAGTATTTT.

The chain employs TRBV7-8 and TRBJ2-7; D call uncertain. V was shortened by 0 bases and J by 10 bases, with 16 bases between the two germline ends. This CDR3 is 14 amino acids long. Germline CDR1 reads SGHVS; CDR2 reads FQNEAQ. The CDR3 region has the DNA TGTGCCAGCAGCTTAGCAGACGGTAAAAACCTTCAGTACTTC. The encoded protein is CASSLADGKNLQYF.

There are a few counts of this clonotype. This sequence joins TRBV20-1 and TRBJ2-1; 7 nucleotides line up with TRBD2. The J segment lost 2 bases and the V segment lost 4 bases, leaving 8 bases of the junction unmatched. Germline V CDR1 and CDR2: DFQATT, SNEGSKA (reference sequence). The CDR3 loop spans 15 amino acids. The chain's CDR3 is CSAKRRLAPYNEQFF. Written as DNA, the CDR3 is TGCAGTGCTAAGAGGCGACTAGCCCCCTACAATGAGCAGTTCTTC.

This clonotype was picked up one time. The rearrangement uses TRBV20-1 and TRBJ2-2; 11 bases line up with TRBD2. The germline V gene encodes CDR1 DFQATT and CDR2 SNEGSKA (reference sequence). The CDR3 loop spans 17 amino acids. The J segment lost 0 bases and the V segment lost 4 bases, leaving 7 bases of the junction unmatched. For the CDR3, the DNA is TGCAGTGCTAAGCGACTAGCGGGAAGAACGAACACCGGGGAGCTGTTTTTT. It yields the protein CSAKRLAGRTNTGELFF.

This clonotype has a handful of counts. V gene TRBV4-2 combines with J gene TRBJ2-5; 10 nucleotides line up with TRBD1. CDR3 length equals 17 residues. V lost 4 bases, J lost 3 bases, and 11 bases stayed unmatched. The germline gives CDR1 LGHNA, CDR2 YNFKEQ. The CDR3: CASSPHSGTGVEETQYF. The CDR3 DNA sequence: TGTGCCAGCAGCCCACATTCCGGGACAGGGGTAGAAGAGACCCAGTACTTC.

The J gene is TRBJ2-6, the V gene TRBV7-9, with 7 bases matching TRBD2. The CDR3 loop spans 19 amino acids. CDR1 SEHNR and CDR2 FQNEAQ come from the germline V gene (reference sequence). Trimming at V came to 4 bases and at J to 7 bases, leaving 19 bases not matched to a gene. In nucleotides, the CDR3 is TGTGCCAGCAGCTCGCTGCTGGACGGGGGGTCAGTTGTCGCCAACGTCCTGACTTTC. It encodes CASSSLLDGGSVVANVLTF.

This clonotype was seen more than once but under ten times. The J gene is TRBJ2-3, the V gene TRBV28; no definite D call. V lost 7 bases and J lost 6, with 14 bases in between. Germline V gene lookup returns CDR1 MDHEN and CDR2 SYDVKM. This CDR3 has 13 residues. CDR3 loop: CASTSPMSDTQYF. The CDR3 DNA is TGTGCCAGCACCAGCCCGATGTCCGATACGCAGTATTTT. Full variable domain (rest looked up from reference TRBV28 and TRBJ2-3): DVKVTQSSRYLVKRTGEKVFLECVQDMDHENMFWYRQDPGLGLRLIYFSYDVKMKEKGDIPEGYSVSREKKERFSLILESASTNQTSMYLCASTSPMSDTQYFGPGTRLTVL.

The rearrangement joins TRBV28 to TRBJ1-2; D call uncertain. Germline V gives CDR1 MDHEN, CDR2 SYDVKM. Between the trimmed V and J ends, which lost 7 bases and 8 bases, there was a span of 11 bases. The CDR3 runs 11 residues. CDR3 bases: TGTGCCAGCACCAACTCACGGGGCTACACCTTC. Amino acid sequence: CASTNSRGYTF.

The V call is TRBV7-2, the J call TRBJ2-1; D remains unclear. Germline values: CDR1 SGHTA, CDR2 FQGNSA. Trimming left V 1 base short and J 9 bases short, with 19 bases between. The CDR3 extends over 16 amino acids. The CDR3 protein is CASSLGTPPGSGEQFF. Here the CDR3 DNA reads TGTGCCAGCAGCTTAGGCACGCCACCTGGGTCGGGTGAGCAGTTCTTC.